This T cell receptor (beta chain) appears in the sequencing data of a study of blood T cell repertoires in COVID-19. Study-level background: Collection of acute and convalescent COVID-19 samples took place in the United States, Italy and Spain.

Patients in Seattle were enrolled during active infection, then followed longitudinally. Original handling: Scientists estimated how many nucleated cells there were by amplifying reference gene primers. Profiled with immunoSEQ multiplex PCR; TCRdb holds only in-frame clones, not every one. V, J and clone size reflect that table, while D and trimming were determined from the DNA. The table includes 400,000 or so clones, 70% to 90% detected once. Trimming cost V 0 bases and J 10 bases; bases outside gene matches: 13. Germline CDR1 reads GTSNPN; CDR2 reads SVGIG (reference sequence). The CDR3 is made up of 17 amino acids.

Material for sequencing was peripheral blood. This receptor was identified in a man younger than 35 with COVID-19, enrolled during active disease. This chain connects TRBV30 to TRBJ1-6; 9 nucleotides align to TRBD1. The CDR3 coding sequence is TGTGCCTGGAGTGTACGGAATGTGGGACAGGGTGTGTCACCCCTCCACTTT. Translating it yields CAWSVRNVGQGVSPLHF.